Listed below are T cell receptor beta chains from one sample, sequenced in a study of breast tumors, draining lymph nodes, adjacent tissues. TCRdb redid the calling of the multiplex PCR reads with MiXCR, one entry per CDR3 protein. The data hold roughly 100,000 distinct CDR3 sequences, with about 29% observed a single time. The sequenced material came from axillary lymph node tissue. The receptors stem from a female donor with breast cancer. Some clones in this sample may be carry-over from other donors' samples. Each CDR3 is given with its conserved first and last residue. A D gene is named only where the DNA matches it firmly. Size is stated for part of the rows, as once, few or many counts, or as a class when the clone is expanded.

clone_size j_call d_call v_call cdr3_aa cdr3_nt
NA TRBJ2-6 NA TRBV9 CASSVQGSGANVLTF TGTGCCAGCAGCGTGCAGGGTTCTGGGGCCAACGTCCTGACTTTC
many TRBJ2-1 TRBD1 TRBV6-5 CASSYSLGTGYPFF TGTGCCAGCAGTTACTCGCTCGGGACAGGGTACCCGTTCTTC
NA TRBJ2-6 NA TRBV19 CASRSGTRDGSGANVLTF TGTGCCAGTAGATCGGGGACTCGGGACGGCTCCGGGGCCAACGTCCTGACTTTC
many TRBJ2-3 NA TRBV6-2/TRBV6-3 CASSGQGGDTQYF TGTGCCAGCAGTGGACAGGGAGGGGATACGCAGTATTTT
many TRBJ2-1 NA TRBV7-2 CASSLAAGANEQFF TGTGCCAGCAGCTTAGCGGCAGGGGCGAATGAGCAGTTCTTC
many TRBJ2-1 NA TRBV20-1 CSASNPGSSYNEQFF TGCAGTGCCAGCAATCCAGGGAGCTCCTACAATGAGCAGTTCTTC
many TRBJ2-3 NA TRBV6-5 CASSNGRGATSTDTQYF TGTGCCAGCAGTAACGGAAGGGGGGCCACTAGCACAGATACGCAGTATTTT
few TRBJ1-1 NA TRBV10-3 CAISDPRTNTEAFF TGTGCCATCAGTGACCCAAGGACGAACACTGAAGCTTTCTTT
many TRBJ1-2 TRBD1 TRBV5-1 CASSGSDRAPDGYTF TGCGCCAGCAGCGGCTCGGACAGGGCCCCGGATGGCTACACCTTC
many TRBJ2-7 TRBD2 TRBV4-1 CASSQMTSGYEQYF TGCGCCAGCAGCCAGATGACTAGCGGCTACGAGCAGTACTTC
many TRBJ2-5 TRBD2 TRBV6-5 CASSYGTRTSETQYF TGTGCCAGCAGTTACGGGACTAGAACATCGGAGACCCAGTACTTC
many TRBJ2-3 TRBD1 TRBV20-1 CSATGGADTQYF TGCAGTGCTACAGGGGGCGCAGATACGCAGTATTTT
many TRBJ2-1 TRBD2 TRBV12-3/TRBV12-4 CASSLIAGGPPNEQFF TGTGCCAGCAGTCTAATAGCGGGAGGGCCTCCCAATGAGCAGTTCTTC
many TRBJ1-2 NA TRBV7-2 CASSSEPGPYGYTF TGTGCCAGCAGCTCAGAGCCGGGCCCCTATGGCTACACCTTC
NA TRBJ2-3 NA TRBV12-3/TRBV12-4 CASSPVVSRPFPDTQYF TGTGCCAGCAGTCCCGTAGTCTCCAGACCTTTCCCAGATACGCAGTATTTT
many TRBJ1-2 TRBD1 TRBV30 CAWSVGTGYGYTF TGTGCCTGGAGTGTAGGGACAGGGTATGGCTACACCTTC